Given below is one T cell receptor (beta chain) in context. Its antigen remains unidentified. The sample's treatment: oral pan-JAK inhibitor, 5-10 mg twice daily. This sample stems from a study of CD8+ T cells in alopecia areata. Study observations and caveats: An increase in clonality over normal scalp was evident in lesional scalp, especially alopecia totalis/universalis.

Losses at the gene ends were 5 bases for V and 5 bases for J; bases not matched to a gene: 5. Germline assignment: CDR1 SQVTM and CDR2 ANQGSEA. This CDR3 has 12 amino acids. RNA was isolated and reverse transcribed to cDNA, the sequencing template. Sequencing was performed with immunoSEQ multiplex PCR; in TCRdb, only in-frame clones are kept and a portion is missing. The sample consists of over 200,000 clones, roughly 64% of them appearing once. The chain uses TRBV29-1 and TRBJ2-5, with 7 bases fitting TRBD2. The material sequenced was CD4+ T cells sorted from blood, taken at week 4, from a patient treated with tofacitinib. This receptor was obtained from a human donor with alopecia areata. CDR3 bases: TGCAGCGTTCGTGAGGGAGGGGAGACCCAGTACTTC. It translates to CSVREGGETQYF.